This T cell receptor (beta chain) was obtained from a study of neurological immune-mediated disorders. Background on the study: There were 35 or so multiple sclerosis patients. Of these, 31 had relapsing-remitting MS and 3 had secondary progressive MS.

V shed 4 bases and J 3 bases; nucleotides not matched to a gene: 13. The germline CDR1 and CDR2 sequences are SGHTA and FQGNSA. This CDR3 region has 17 residues. Findings and caveats of the study: Sharing of CDR3 amino acid sequences among expanded clones across subjects was absent, suggesting private repertoires in all groups.

The cDNA came from 5'RACE, which used 10-nucleotide random UMIs. TCRdb analysed the 5' RACE reads with MiXCR anew, one entry per CDR3 protein. The sample records approximately 46,000 distinct CDR3 sequences, approximately 2.8% being singletons. In its sample, this clonotype was seen many times. The antigen is unknown. For the unsorted libraries, 2 million PBMCs stored at -80 C served as input. The V and J genes are TRBV7-2 and TRBJ2-3; 7 bases are shared with TRBD1. The sample comprised PBMCs. The sequence derives from a woman aged 45-65 years with multiple sclerosis. Written as DNA, the CDR3 is TGTGCCAGCAGCTCTACCGGTGACCAGACAGGGACAGATACGCAGTATTTT. It encodes CASSSTGDQTGTDTQYF.